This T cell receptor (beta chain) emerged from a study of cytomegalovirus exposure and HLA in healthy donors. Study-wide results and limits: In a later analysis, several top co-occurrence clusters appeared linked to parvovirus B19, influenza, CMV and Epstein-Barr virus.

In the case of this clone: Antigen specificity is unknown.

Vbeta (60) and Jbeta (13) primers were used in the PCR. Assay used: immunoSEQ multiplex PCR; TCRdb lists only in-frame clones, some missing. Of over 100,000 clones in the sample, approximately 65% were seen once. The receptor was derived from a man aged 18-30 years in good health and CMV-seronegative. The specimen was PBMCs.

CDR3: CASSPEASWHEQYF. The CDR3 coding sequence is TGTGCCAGCAGTCCCGAGGCCAGCTGGCACGAGCAGTACTTC. The chain couples TRBV27 to TRBJ2-7; D unclear. V lost 5 bases to trimming and J lost 5 bases, with 16 bases between them. Germline V gene data show CDR1 as MNHEY and CDR2 as SMNVEV (reference sequence). This CDR3 has 14 amino acids.